Sequencing of this T cell receptor beta chain was carried out in a study of blood T cell repertoires in COVID-19. In the study overall: From the United States, Italy and Spain came samples of acute and convalescent COVID-19.

This CDR3 contains 15 residues. Trimming took 0 bases from V and 6 from J, leaving 15 bases between them. Germline CDR1 reads SGHRS; CDR2 reads YFSETQ. Original analysis: From reference gene primer amplification, estimates of nucleated cell counts were derived. Data came from immunoSEQ multiplex PCR; TCRdb stores just in-frame clones and leaves some out. Clone size and the V and J calls come from that table; the DNA yielded D and trimming. The data hold 140,000 or so clones, with 65% to 85% observed a single time. Material: peripheral blood. The source of this sequence is a woman aged 45-65 years with acute or convalescent COVID-19. This chain links TRBV5-1 with TRBJ1-2; D gene ambiguous. In DNA form, the CDR3 reads TGCGCCAGCAGCTTGGAGCGGTCATTCGTCAATGGCTACACCTTC. Translated: CASSLERSFVNGYTF.